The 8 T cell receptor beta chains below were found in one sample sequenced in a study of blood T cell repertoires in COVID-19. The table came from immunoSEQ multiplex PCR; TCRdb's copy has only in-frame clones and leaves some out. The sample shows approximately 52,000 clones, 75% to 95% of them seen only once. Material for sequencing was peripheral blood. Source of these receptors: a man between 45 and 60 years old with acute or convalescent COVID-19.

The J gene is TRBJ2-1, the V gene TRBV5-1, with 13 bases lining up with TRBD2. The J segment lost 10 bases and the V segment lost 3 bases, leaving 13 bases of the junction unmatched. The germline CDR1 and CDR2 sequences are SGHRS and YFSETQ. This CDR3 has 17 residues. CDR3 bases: TGCGCCAGCAGCTCAACCGTACTAGCGGGGGGGCCGAGAGAGCAGTTCTTC. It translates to CASSSTVLAGGPREQFF.

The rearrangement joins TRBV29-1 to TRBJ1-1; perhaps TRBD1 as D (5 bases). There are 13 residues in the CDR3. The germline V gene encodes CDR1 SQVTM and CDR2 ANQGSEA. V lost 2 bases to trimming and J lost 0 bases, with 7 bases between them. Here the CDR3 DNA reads TGCAGCGTTGAACAGGGTATGAACACTGAAGCTTTCTTT. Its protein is CSVEQGMNTEAFF.

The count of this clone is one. CDR3: CASSDTGTQYF. CDR3 coding DNA: TGTGCCAGCAGTGATACAGGGACGCAGTATTTT. This chain links TRBV2 with TRBJ2-3; D might be TRBD1 (6 bases). Germline CDR1 is SNHLY and CDR2 is FYNNEI. The CDR3 extends over 11 amino acids. V dropped 3 bases and J dropped 9 bases, with 7 bases sitting between them.

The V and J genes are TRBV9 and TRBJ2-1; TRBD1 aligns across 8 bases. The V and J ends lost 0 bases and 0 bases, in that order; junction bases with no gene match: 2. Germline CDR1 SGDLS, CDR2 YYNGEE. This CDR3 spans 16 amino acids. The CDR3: CASSVAQGASYNEQFF. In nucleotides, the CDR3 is TGTGCCAGCAGCGTAGCTCAGGGGGCCTCCTACAATGAGCAGTTCTTC.

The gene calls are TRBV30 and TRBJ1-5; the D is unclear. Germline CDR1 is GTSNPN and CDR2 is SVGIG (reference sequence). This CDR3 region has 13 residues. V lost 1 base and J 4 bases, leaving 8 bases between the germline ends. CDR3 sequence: CAWSAAGNQPQHF. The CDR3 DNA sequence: TGTGCCTGGAGTGCGGCGGGGAATCAGCCCCAGCATTTT.

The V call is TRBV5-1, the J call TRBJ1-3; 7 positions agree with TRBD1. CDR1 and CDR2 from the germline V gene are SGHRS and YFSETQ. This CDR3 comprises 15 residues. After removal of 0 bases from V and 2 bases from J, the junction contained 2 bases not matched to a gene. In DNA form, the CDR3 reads TGCGCCAGCAGCTTGGACAGGGGTCCTGGAAACACCATATATTTT. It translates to CASSLDRGPGNTIYF.

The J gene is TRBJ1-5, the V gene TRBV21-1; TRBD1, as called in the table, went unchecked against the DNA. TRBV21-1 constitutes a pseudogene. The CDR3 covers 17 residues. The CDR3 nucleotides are TGTGCCAGCAGCAAAGCTGGCTCAAAGTATAGCAATCAGCCCCAGCATTTT. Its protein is CASSKAGSKYSNQPQHF.

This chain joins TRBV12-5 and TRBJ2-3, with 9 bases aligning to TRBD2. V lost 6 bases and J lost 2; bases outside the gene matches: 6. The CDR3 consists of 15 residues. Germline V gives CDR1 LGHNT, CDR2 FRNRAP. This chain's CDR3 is CASGKKRGDTDTQYF. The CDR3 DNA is TGTGCTAGTGGGAAGAAGCGGGGGGACACAGATACGCAGTATTTT.